A selection of T cell receptor beta chains follows, all from one sample in a study of T cell responses to AZD1222 COVID-19 vaccine. Clones were sequenced by immunoSEQ multiplex PCR, and TCRdb holds only the in-frame ones, with some missing. Among approximately 190,000 clones, 85% to 95% were seen once, and the ten largest hold over 1%. The input for sequencing was peripheral blood, taken on day 0 of AZD1222 vaccination. These receptor sequences come from an adult in good health. Both conserved end residues are part of each CDR3. The D gene is left open where the match is weak. Some rows have no size entry. The others give once, few or many, or a class for an expanded clone.

clone size,V gene,D gene,CDR3 length,J gene,CDR3 DNA,CDR3 protein
NA,TRBV30,TRBD1,14,TRBJ2-3,TGTGCCTGGAGGAGCCAGGGGGCCTCAGATACGCAGTATTTT,CAWRSQGASDTQYF
once,TRBV3-1/TRBV3-2,NA,14,TRBJ2-3,TGTGCCAGCAGCCAAGATGGGCTGGGGGGAACGCAGTATTTT,CASSQDGLGGTQYF
NA,TRBV5-6,NA,15,TRBJ2-3,TGTGCCAGCAGCTTGGCACCAACTAGCACAGATACGCAGTATTTT,CASSLAPTSTDTQYF
NA,TRBV3-1/TRBV3-2,NA,12,TRBJ1-2,TGTGCCAGCAGCCCCGTCTCCTATGGCTACACCTTC,CASSPVSYGYTF
NA,TRBV27,NA,15,TRBJ1-2,TGTGCCAGCAGCCCCGAATGGACAGAATGGGACGGCTACACCTTC,CASSPEWTEWDGYTF
NA,TRBV5-4,NA,14,TRBJ1-1,TGTGCCAGCAGCTTGGAACACAGGGACACTGAAGCTTTCTTT,CASSLEHRDTEAFF
NA,TRBV27,NA,15,TRBJ2-7,TGTGCCAGCAGTTTAGGGTCCGATGGGTTCTACGAGCAGTACTTC,CASSLGSDGFYEQYF
NA,TRBV2,TRBD1,14,TRBJ2-7,TGTGCCAGCAGTGCAGACAGGGGGTTCGACGAGCAGTACTTC,CASSADRGFDEQYF
NA,TRBV5-4,NA,16,TRBJ1-4,TGTGCCAGCAGCTTGGCCGGGGCGGGGGCGGTTGAAAAACTGTTTTTT,CASSLAGAGAVEKLFF
NA,TRBV2,NA,16,TRBJ2-6,TGTGCCAGCAGCGTCGGGGGACCTCCTGGGGCCAACGTCCTGACTTTC,CASSVGGPPGANVLTF